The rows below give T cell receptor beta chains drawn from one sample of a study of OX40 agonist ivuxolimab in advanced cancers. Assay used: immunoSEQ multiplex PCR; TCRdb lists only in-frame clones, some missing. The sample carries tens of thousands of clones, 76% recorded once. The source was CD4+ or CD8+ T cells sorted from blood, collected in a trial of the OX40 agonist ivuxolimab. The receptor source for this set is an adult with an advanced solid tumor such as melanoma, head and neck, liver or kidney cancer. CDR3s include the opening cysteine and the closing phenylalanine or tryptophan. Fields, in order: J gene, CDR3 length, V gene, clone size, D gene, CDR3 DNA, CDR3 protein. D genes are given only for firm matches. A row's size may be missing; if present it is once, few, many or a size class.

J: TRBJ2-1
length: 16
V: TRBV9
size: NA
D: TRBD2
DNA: TGTGCCAGCAGCGTAACCCGAGCGGGGGGAATCACTGAGCAGTTCTTC
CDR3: CASSVTRAGGITEQFF

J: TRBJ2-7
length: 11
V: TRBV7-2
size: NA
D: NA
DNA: TGTGCCAGCAGCTTTAGATACGAGCAGTACTTC
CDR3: CASSFRYEQYF

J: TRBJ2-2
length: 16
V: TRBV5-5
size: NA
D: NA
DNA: TGTGCCAGCAGCCCCCTTTTAAGTCAGAACACCGGGGAGCTGTTTTTT
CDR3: CASSPLLSQNTGELFF

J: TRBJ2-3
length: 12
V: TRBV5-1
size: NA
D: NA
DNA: TGCGCCAGCAGCGCCGGAACAGATACGCAGTATTTT
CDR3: CASSAGTDTQYF

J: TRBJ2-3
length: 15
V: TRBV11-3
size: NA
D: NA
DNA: TGTGCCAGCAGCTTGGGGAGGCAGCTCACAGATACGCAGTATTTT
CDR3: CASSLGRQLTDTQYF

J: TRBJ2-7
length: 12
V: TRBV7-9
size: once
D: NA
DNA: TGTGCCAGCAGCTTTGCAACTTACGAGCAGTACTTC
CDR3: CASSFATYEQYF

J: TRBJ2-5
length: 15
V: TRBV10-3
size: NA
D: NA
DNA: TGTGCCATCAGTGTAAACCAGGGGATCGACGAGACCCAGTACTTC
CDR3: CAISVNQGIDETQYF

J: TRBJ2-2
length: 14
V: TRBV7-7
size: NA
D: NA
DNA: TGTGCCAGCAGCTTCGACAGAAACACCGGGGAGCTGTTTTTT
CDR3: CASSFDRNTGELFF

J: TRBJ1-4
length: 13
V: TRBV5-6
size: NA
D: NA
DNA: TGTGCCAGCAGCCGTACCTACAATGAAAAACTGTTTTTT
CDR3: CASSRTYNEKLFF

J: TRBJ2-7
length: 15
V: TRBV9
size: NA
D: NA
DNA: TGTGCCAGCAGCGTGGCCAGTGGGACCGGCGGCGAGCAGTACTTC
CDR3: CASSVASGTGGEQYF

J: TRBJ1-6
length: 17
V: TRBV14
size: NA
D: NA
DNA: TGTGCCAGCAGCCAACTGCGTATGGGGGGACGAAATTCACCCCTCCACTTT
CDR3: CASSQLRMGGRNSPLHF

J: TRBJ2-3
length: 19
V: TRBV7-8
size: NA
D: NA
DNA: TGTGCCAGCAGCTTAGAGGGGACATGGGGTGGGGTTGGGACAGATACGCAGTATTTT
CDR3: CASSLEGTWGGVGTDTQYF

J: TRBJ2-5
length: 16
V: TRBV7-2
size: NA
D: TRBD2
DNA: TGTGCCAGCAGCTTAACCGGACGGCGGGGGGCTGAGACCCAGTACTTC
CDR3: CASSLTGRRGAETQYF

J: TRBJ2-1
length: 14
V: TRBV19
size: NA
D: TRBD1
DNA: TGTGCCAGTAGTATGGGGACAGCCTACAATGAGCAGTTCTTC
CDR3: CASSMGTAYNEQFF

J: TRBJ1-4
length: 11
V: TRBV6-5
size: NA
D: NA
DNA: TGTGCCAGCGGATTTGCTGAAAAACTGTTTTTT
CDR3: CASGFAEKLFF

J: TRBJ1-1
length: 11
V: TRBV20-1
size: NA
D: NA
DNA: TGCAGTGCTACAGGGAACACTGAAGCTTTCTTT
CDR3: CSATGNTEAFF